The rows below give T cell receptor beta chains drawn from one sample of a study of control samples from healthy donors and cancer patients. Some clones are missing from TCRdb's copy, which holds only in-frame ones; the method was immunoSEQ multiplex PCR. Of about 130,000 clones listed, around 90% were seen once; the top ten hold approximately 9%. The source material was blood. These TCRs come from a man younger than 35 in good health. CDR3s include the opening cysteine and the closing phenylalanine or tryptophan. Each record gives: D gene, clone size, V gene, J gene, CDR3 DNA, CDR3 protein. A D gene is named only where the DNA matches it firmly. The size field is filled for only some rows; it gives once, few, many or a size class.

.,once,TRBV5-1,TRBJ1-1,TGCGCCAGCAGCTTGGCCGGGAACGGGGGCGCGGGGGACACTGAAGCTTTCTTT,CASSLAGNGGAGDTEAFF
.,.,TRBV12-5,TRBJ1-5,TGTGCTAGTGGTTTGGTACGGGGGGACGTTAGCAATCAGCCCCAGCATTTT,CASGLVRGDVSNQPQHF
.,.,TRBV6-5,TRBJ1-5,TGTGCCAGCAGACTTACAGGGTCCCATCAGCCCCAGCATTTT,CASRLTGSHQPQHF
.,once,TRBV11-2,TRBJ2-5,TGTGCCAGCAGCTTAGAGGTTCCGGTGGGGTACCAAGAGACCCAGTACTTC,CASSLEVPVGYQETQYF
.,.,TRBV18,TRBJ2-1,TGTGCCAGCTCACCTCCAGGCACCTACAATGAGCAGTTCTTC,CASSPPGTYNEQFF
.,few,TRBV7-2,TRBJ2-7,TGTGCCAGCAGCTTAGGGCTAGGATACGAGCAGTACTTC,CASSLGLGYEQYF
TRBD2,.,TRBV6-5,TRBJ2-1,TGTGCCAGCAATTTAGCGGGGGATTACAATGAGCAGTTCTTC,CASNLAGDYNEQFF
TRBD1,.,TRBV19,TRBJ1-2,TGTGCCAGTAGTCTAACAGGGGGAAACTATGGCTACACCTTC,CASSLTGGNYGYTF
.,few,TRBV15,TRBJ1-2,TGTGCCACCAGTCAGCAGGAGGATGGCTACACCTTC,CATSQQEDGYTF
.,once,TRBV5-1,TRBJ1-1,TGCGCCAGCAGCGATATGAACACTGAAGCTTTCTTT,CASSDMNTEAFF
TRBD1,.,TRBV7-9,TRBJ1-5,TGTGCCAGCAGCCGGGGACAGAGCAATCAGCCCCAGCATTTT,CASSRGQSNQPQHF
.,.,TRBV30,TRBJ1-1,TGTGCCTGGAGTGTATATGGGAACACTGAAGCTTTCTTT,CAWSVYGNTEAFF
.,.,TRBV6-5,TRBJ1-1,TGTGCCAGCAGTTTTTTAGGGGAGACTGAAGCTTTCTTT,CASSFLGETEAFF
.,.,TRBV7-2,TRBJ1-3,TGTGCCAGCAGCTTATCAGGGCACTCTGGAAACACCATATATTTT,CASSLSGHSGNTIYF
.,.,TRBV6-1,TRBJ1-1,TGTGCCAGCAGTGATATCGGGAACCCGGGGACTGAAGCTTTCTTT,CASSDIGNPGTEAFF
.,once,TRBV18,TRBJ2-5,TGTGCCAGCTCACCAATGAACGAACAAGAGACCCAGTACTTC,CASSPMNEQETQYF